This TCR beta chain was sequenced in a study of blood T cell repertoires in COVID-19. Looking at the study overall: Researchers got acute and convalescent COVID-19 samples from the United States, Italy and Spain. PBMCs, B-cell-depleted T cells, or T cells provided the cDNA or gDNA that made up the material.

In regard to this clone: Other DNA sequences in this sample translate to the same CDR3.

The CDR3 extends over 13 amino acids. Germline loops: CDR1 LNHDA, CDR2 SQIVND (reference sequence). The trim removed 4 bases at V and 4 bases at J, leaving 2 bases unmatched. In the study's own analysis: Quantification of nucleated cells was approximated via reference gene primer amplification. Sequencing was performed with immunoSEQ multiplex PCR; in TCRdb, only in-frame clones are kept and a portion is missing. D and trimming come from the DNA, and the V and J calls and clone size come from that table. The table records about 98,000 clones, roughly nine tenths of them present only once. Material for sequencing was peripheral blood. The V and J genes are TRBV19 and TRBJ1-1; TRBD1 matches 8 bases. The receptor was isolated from a man in his 70s with acute or convalescent COVID-19. The CDR3 here is CASSTTGGTEAFF. The CDR3 nucleotides read TGTGCCAGTAGTACCACAGGGGGCACTGAAGCTTTCTTT.